These T cell receptor beta chains were read from a single sample in a study of early T cells in non-severe SARS-CoV-2 infection. TCRdb re-derived calls from the 5' RACE reads in MiXCR, one entry per CDR3 protein. The repertoire holds under 60,000 distinct CDR3 sequences, with roughly 5.9% as singletons. Sequenced material: whole blood. The receptors shown here come from an adult who was a healthcare worker with PCR-confirmed SARS-CoV-2 infection or an uninfected control (not recorded which). CDR3s include the opening cysteine and the closing phenylalanine or tryptophan. A D gene is named only where the DNA matches it firmly. Part of the rows lack a size; the others show once, few, many or a class for expanded clones.

TRBJ2-5	many	TRBV7-7	17	TRBD1	TGTGCTAGCAGCCCGACAGGGGCCAAACATCCCAGGGAGACCCAGTACTTC	CASSPTGAKHPRETQYF
TRBJ2-1	few	TRBV2	16	-	TGTGCCAGCAGCTATGAACCTTCCGGGACCACGGATTACCAGTTCTTC	CASSYEPSGTTDYQFF
TRBJ1-1	many	TRBV12-3/TRBV12-4	15	-	TGTGCCAGCAGTTTATTCGGAGGCGGGGGCACTGAAGCTTTCTTT	CASSLFGGGGTEAFF
TRBJ2-2	-	TRBV24-1	16	TRBD1	TGTGCCACCAGTGATACTGGGACAGGGAACACCGGAGAGCTGTTTTTT	CATSDTGTGNTGELFF
TRBJ2-7	many	TRBV11-2	15	TRBD2	TGTGCCAGCAGCTCCCCGGGACTAGCGGGTAAAGAGCAGTACTTC	CASSSPGLAGKEQYF
TRBJ2-7	many	TRBV30	13	-	TGTGCCTGGGCCCCGGGCAGGGGATACGAGCAGTACTTC	CAWAPGRGYEQYF
TRBJ2-7	many	TRBV28	15	TRBD2	TGTGCCAGCAGTGTGGGGACTACCGGCTCCTACGAGCAGTACTTC	CASSVGTTGSYEQYF
TRBJ1-5	many	TRBV20-1	15	-	TGCAGTGCTAGAGATACGCAGGTTGGTTATCAGCCCCAGCATTTT	CSARDTQVGYQPQHF
TRBJ2-3	-	TRBV6-5	14	-	TGTGCCAGCAACACTGGGCGGAGCACAGATACGCAGTATTTT	CASNTGRSTDTQYF
TRBJ1-6	many	TRBV6-6	11	-	TGTGCCAGCAGTTTTAATTCACCCCTCCACTTT	CASSFNSPLHF
TRBJ2-1	many	TRBV11-2	17	TRBD2	TGTGCCAGCAGCTTAAAGTTGGTGGCGGGAGTCCCCAATGAGCAGTTCTTC	CASSLKLVAGVPNEQFF
TRBJ1-5	-	TRBV12-3/TRBV12-4	17	-	TGTGCCAGCAGTGGCGAACTTAGCGGGGCGGGGAATCAGCCCCAGCATTTT	CASSGELSGAGNQPQHF
TRBJ2-1	few	TRBV15	16	-	TGTGCCACCAGCAGAGATTTGATAGCTGGAGGCGATGAGCAGTTCTTC	CATSRDLIAGGDEQFF
TRBJ2-7	many	TRBV20-1	14	TRBD2	TGCAGTGCCACACTAGCGGGTCGGAGCTACGAGCAGTACTTC	CSATLAGRSYEQYF
TRBJ2-1	many	TRBV2	13	TRBD2	TGTGCCAGCAATGCGGGAGGGCCGGGTGAGCAGTTCTTC	CASNAGGPGEQFF
TRBJ2-3	many	TRBV20-1	13	TRBD2	TGCAGTGCTAGCGGGAGGGCCACGGATACGCAGTATTTT	CSASGRATDTQYF
TRBJ2-1	few	TRBV12-3/TRBV12-4	21	-	TGTGCCAGCAGTCCTCAGAGACGGGACCCCGAGGAGGAGGGGGTTCACAATGAGCAGTTCTTC	CASSPQRRDPEEEGVHNEQFF
TRBJ1-6	-	TRBV3-1	16	-	TGTGCCAGCAGCCAAGTTGGGCCCCGATCAGATTCACCCCTCCACTTT	CASSQVGPRSDSPLHF
TRBJ2-7	many	TRBV7-9	15	TRBD2	TGTGCCAGCGGTTCGAGAGGGGTAGCGGGAGACGAGCAGTACTTC	CASGSRGVAGDEQYF
TRBJ2-2	few	TRBV4-2	12	-	TGTGCCAGCAGCTCGGGACTTCTCGACCTGTTTTTT	CASSSGLLDLFF
TRBJ1-1	-	TRBV30	12	-	TGTGCCTGGAGTGAGGCGGCCGGGTCGACTTTCTTT	CAWSEAAGSTFF
TRBJ2-7	-	TRBV20-1	14	TRBD2	TGCAGTGCTAACCCACTAGCGGGAGTGTACGAGCAGTACTTC	CSANPLAGVYEQYF